This TCR beta chain was identified during a study of control samples from healthy donors and cancer patients (dated by TCRdb to 2019 to 2021). Turning to this clone: This clone's antigen is unknown. No much larger clone is present one base from it, and per-base qualities are unavailable.

Library preparation was by the immunoSEQ multiplex PCR assay. TCRdb limited this immuneACCESS table to in-frame rearrangements with V and J called. A share of clones is missing; checked studies link under half to unresolved V genes, and the rest is unexplained. In all, the sample holds tens of thousands of clones, and almost 96% of those were seen once. In total, the top ten clones hold around 1.9% of the sample. The sample comprised blood. This sequence was found in a woman under 40 in good health.

The nucleotide sequence reads TGTGCCAGCAGTGTTAGGGGCCTGGGGGAAAAACTGTTTTTT. This codes for CASSVRGLGEKLFF. The chain joins TRBV2 to TRBJ1-4; the D gene is perhaps TRBD1, on 5 matching bases. From the cysteine through the phenylalanine, the CDR3 covers 14 amino acids. CDR3 DNA only is kept here, 42 bases in frame from base 1. For CDR1 and CDR2, the germline V gene lists SNHLY and FYNNEI. Cut back by 4 bases and 8 bases, the V and J ends lie 14 bases apart. Supplemented by the reference TRBV2 and TRBJ1-4 proteins around the CDR3, the complete variable domain is EPEVTQTPSHQVTQMGQEVILRCVPISNHLYFYWYRQILGQKVEFLVSFYNNEISEKSEIFDDQFSVERPDGSNFTLKIRSTKLEDSAMYFCASSVRGLGEKLFFGSGTQLSVL.